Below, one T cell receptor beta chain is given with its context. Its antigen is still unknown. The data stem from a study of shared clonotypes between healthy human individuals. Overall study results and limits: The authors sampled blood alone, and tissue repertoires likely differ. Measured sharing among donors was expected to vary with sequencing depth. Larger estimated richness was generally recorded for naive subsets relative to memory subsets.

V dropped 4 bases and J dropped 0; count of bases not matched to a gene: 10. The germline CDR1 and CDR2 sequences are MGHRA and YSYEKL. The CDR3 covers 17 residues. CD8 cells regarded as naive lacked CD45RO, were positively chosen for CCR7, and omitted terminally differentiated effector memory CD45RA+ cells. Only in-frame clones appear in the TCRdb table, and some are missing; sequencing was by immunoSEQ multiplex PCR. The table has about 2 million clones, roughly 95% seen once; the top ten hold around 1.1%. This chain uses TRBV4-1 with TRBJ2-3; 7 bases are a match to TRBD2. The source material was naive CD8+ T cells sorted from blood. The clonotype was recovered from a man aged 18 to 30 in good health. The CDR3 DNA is TGCGCCAGCAGCCCCAGAGGGCCTAGCGGTAGCACAGATACGCAGTATTTT. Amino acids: CASSPRGPSGSTDTQYF.